The 28 T cell receptor beta chains presented below share a single source sample, sequenced in a study of immune heterogeneity within non-small cell lung tumors. Multiplex PCR amplified TCR beta CDR3 with 32 V and 13 J primers. MiXCR was run by TCRdb on the multiplex PCR reads, yielding one entry per CDR3 protein. There are some 11,000 distinct CDR3 sequences in the sample; under 35% occur only once, and approximately 20% lies in the top ten. The template for each sample was 450 to 750 ng of genomic DNA, which had been extracted from bulk tumor tissue. Doctors removed several biopsies from each primary tumor during surgery, keeping them far apart. Undergoing curative surgery were patients whose non-small cell lung cancer was untreated and newly diagnosed. Sequencing input: lung tumor tissue. The origin of the receptors is a woman aged 45-65 years with non-small cell lung cancer.

The chain has TRBV12-3 or TRBV12-4 and TRBJ2-6, with D possibly TRBD2 on 6 matching bases. The CDR3 runs to 14 residues. The V gene lost 6 bases and the J gene lost 2 bases, with 8 bases spanning the gap. The CDR3 nucleotides are TGTGCCAGCAGAGGAGGGCCTGGGGCCAACGTCCTGACTTTC. Protein product: CASRGGPGANVLTF.

Note on this clonotype: Possible read error: a much larger clone is one base away. The chain uses TRBV3-1 and TRBJ2-7; D remains unclear. The germline CDR1 and CDR2 sequences are LGHDT and YNNKEL (reference sequence). The CDR3 is 12 residues long. The CDR3 loop is CASSQGPLEQCF. For the CDR3, the DNA is TGTGCCAGCAGCCAAGGACCTTTGGAGCAGTGCTTC.

In its sample, this clonotype ranks as medium-sized. The chain joins TRBV10-3 to TRBJ1-3, with D perhaps matching TRBD1 (5 bases). Deletions cut 8 bases from V and 0 bases from J, with 11 bases between. Looked up from germline, CDR1 is ENHRY and CDR2 is SYGVKD. The CDR3 loop spans 14 amino acids. CDR3 loop: CAILGGSSGNTIYF. The CDR3 DNA reads as TGTGCCATCCTGGGGGGAAGCTCTGGAAACACCATATATTTT.

In its sample, this clonotype is large. The J gene is TRBJ1-1, the V gene TRBV28, with D hard to call. The CDR3 totals 15 residues. V was pared by 7 bases and J by 5 bases, with 20 bases between. Germline V gene lookup returns CDR1 MDHEN and CDR2 SYDVKM. This chain's CDR3 is CASIPGWEGRTEAFF. CDR3 in DNA: TGTGCCAGCATCCCGGGGTGGGAGGGAAGGACTGAAGCTTTCTTT.

Only a few counts were recorded for this clonotype. The rearrangement joins TRBV5-6 to TRBJ2-2, with D unresolved. CDR3 length: 16 residues. Germline assignment: CDR1 SGHDT and CDR2 YYEEEE. Trimming took off 0 bases at V and 5 bases at J, with 14 bases between the two ends. The CDR3 reads CASSLGLSEWTGELFF. CDR3 sequence (DNA): TGTGCCAGCAGCTTGGGTCTATCGGAGTGGACCGGGGAGCTGTTTTTT.

Only a few counts were recorded for this clonotype. The CDR3 does not end in the conserved phenylalanine or tryptophan, so this is likely a read error. The chain links TRBV6-1 to TRBJ2-7; D possibly uses TRBD1 or TRBD2 (5 bases each). Trimming took off 3 bases at V and 3 bases at J, with 12 bases between the two ends. Looked up from germline, CDR1 is MNHNS and CDR2 is SASEGT. The CDR3 loop spans 14 amino acids. In DNA form, the CDR3 reads TGTGCCAGCAGTGATCCGGGACGGCTCTACGAGCAGTACTTA. Translation: CASSDPGRLYEQYL.

In this sample, this clonotype turned up many times. The chain couples TRBV2 to TRBJ1-5; 9 positions agree with TRBD1. Germline lookup yields CDR1 SNHLY and CDR2 FYNNEI. Trimming cost V 6 bases and J 6 bases; bases outside gene matches: 6. The CDR3 contains 14 residues. CDR3 coding DNA: TGTGCCAGCAGAGGGACAGGGATGGGTCAGCCCCAGCATTTT. This translates into CASRGTGMGQPQHF.

This chain connects TRBV19 to TRBJ2-7; D may be TRBD1 or TRBD2 (5 bases each). Trimming stripped 5 bases from V and 6 bases from J, with 14 bases between. This CDR3 comprises 13 residues. CDR1 and CDR2 (germline): LNHDA, SQIVND (reference sequence). The CDR3 nucleotides are TGTGCCAGTAGTCCCGGGGCAGATCGCGAGCAGTACTTC. Amino acids: CASSPGADREQYF.

By proportion, this clonotype is medium-sized (0.01 to 0.1%). The rearrangement links TRBV2 to TRBJ1-2; no reliable D call. The CDR3 totals 13 residues. The V gene lost 3 bases and the J gene lost 4 bases, with 9 bases spanning the gap. Germline V gene data show CDR1 as SNHLY and CDR2 as FYNNEI. The chain's CDR3 is CASSEGFSYGYTF. The CDR3 coding sequence is TGTGCCAGCAGTGAGGGCTTCAGCTATGGCTACACCTTC.

This clonotype has a handful of counts. This chain links TRBV20-1 with TRBJ2-3, with D unclear. Germline V lookup: CDR1 DFQATT, CDR2 SNEGSKA (reference sequence). Trimming pared 6 bases from V and 2 bases from J, leaving 18 bases between. The CDR3 runs to 15 residues. This CDR3 reads CSAPDIGRYTDTQYF. The CDR3 nucleotides read TGCAGTGCCCCCGACATAGGACGGTACACAGATACGCAGTATTTT.

This clonotype was detected a few times. The chain has TRBV9 and TRBJ2-1, with a weak D call TRBD2 (7 bases). Deletions cut 2 bases from V and 7 bases from J, with 16 bases between. Germline V lookup: CDR1 SGDLS, CDR2 YYNGEE. The CDR3 has 15 residues. DNA for the CDR3: TGTGCCAGCAGCGTCTCCGGGGGGCCGGGAAATGAGCAGTTCTTC. This encodes CASSVSGGPGNEQFF.

The chain has TRBV10-3 and TRBJ2-3; 9 positions match TRBD1. CDR3 length: 16 amino acids. In germline, CDR1 is ENHRY, CDR2 SYGVKD. After removal of 0 bases from V and 4 bases from J, the junction contained 5 bases not matched to a gene. CDR3 sequence: CAISESGTGIADTQYF. In DNA form, the CDR3 reads TGTGCCATCAGTGAGTCCGGGACAGGGATCGCAGATACGCAGTATTTT.

The CDR3 sequence: CASSWTGEDMNTEAFF. The CDR3 region has the DNA TGTGCCAGCAGTTGGACAGGGGAGGATATGAACACTGAAGCTTTCTTT. This chain connects TRBV5-6 to TRBJ1-1; 9 bases line up with TRBD1. Germline V gene sequence: CDR1 SGHDT, CDR2 YYEEEE. CDR3 length equals 16 residues. V lost 5 bases and J lost 0; bases outside the gene matches: 8.

Ten or more counts support this clonotype. V and J are TRBV5-1 and TRBJ1-3, with D perhaps TRBD1 (5 bases). From germline, CDR1 is SGHRS and CDR2 YFSETQ. Trimming left V 4 bases short and J 3 bases short, with 17 bases between. The CDR3 has 16 residues. The CDR3 DNA is TGCGCCAGCAGCCTAGACTCGGGAGGGGTTGGAAACACCATATATTTT. It specifies CASSLDSGGVGNTIYF.

The sample holds a few counts of this clonotype. The gene calls are TRBV11-2 and TRBJ2-5; tentatively, D is TRBD2 (5 bases). Germline V gene sequence: CDR1 SGHAT, CDR2 FQNNGV. V lost 2 bases and J 5 bases, leaving 15 bases between the germline ends. There are 15 residues in the CDR3. The CDR3 DNA sequence: TGTGCCAGCAGCTTATCGCCGGTGAGGGTCGAGACCCAGTACTTC. Protein sequence: CASSLSPVRVETQYF.

Of note for this clonotype: A read error may be the cause here, since a much bigger clone is one base away. The rearrangement uses TRBV5-1 and TRBJ2-1; maybe TRBD2 (5 bases). This CDR3 is 12 amino acids long. In germline, CDR1 is SGHRS, CDR2 YFSETQ. The CDR3 sequence: CATSLTGNEQFF. The CDR3 bases are TGCGCCACCAGCCTGACGGGGAATGAGCAGTTCTTC.

The rearrangement uses TRBV12-3 or TRBV12-4 and TRBJ2-7; D is unclear. CDR3 length: 14 residues. V was clipped by 6 bases and J by 6 bases, with 18 bases between them. CDR3: CASRVGPISTEQYF. CDR3 DNA sequence: TGTGCCAGCAGGGTAGGGCCGATCTCGACCGAGCAGTACTTC.

In this sample, this clonotype is medium-sized. The V and J genes are TRBV18 and TRBJ1-1, with D perhaps TRBD1 (5 bases). The CDR3 spans 13 residues. Germline CDR1 is KGHSH and CDR2 is LQKENI. V dropped 6 bases and J dropped 4 bases, with 12 bases sitting between them. The CDR3 sequence: CASSPGRGTEAFF. The CDR3 DNA is TGTGCCAGCTCCCCGGGGAGGGGCACTGAAGCTTTCTTT.

In its sample, this clonotype is medium-sized. V gene TRBV18 combines with J gene TRBJ2-7, with TRBD1 matching over 7 bases. The trim removed 1 base at V and 4 bases at J, leaving 4 bases unmatched. CDR3 length: 14 residues. The germline V gene has CDR1 KGHSH and CDR2 LQKENI. CDR3 region: CASSPRTGLYEQYF. In nucleotides, the CDR3 is TGTGCCAGCTCACCACGGACAGGTCTTTACGAGCAGTACTTC.

The chain links TRBV7-6 to TRBJ2-5, with D uncertain. V lost 0 bases and J 5 bases, leaving 13 bases between the germline ends. The CDR3 length is 15 residues. Germline CDR1 reads SGHVS; CDR2 reads FNYEAQ. CDR3 bases: TGTGCCAGCAGCTTAGCAGCCAACGTTCGGGAGACCCAGTACTTC. Protein: CASSLAANVRETQYF.

The V gene is TRBV12-3 or TRBV12-4, the J gene TRBJ2-1; D is undetermined. Trimming pared 6 bases from V and 7 bases from J, leaving 10 bases between. The CDR3 contains 12 residues. The CDR3, as DNA: TGTGCCAGCAGCCTCTTGGGAAATGAGCAGTTCTTC. This encodes CASSLLGNEQFF.

Many counts were recorded for this clonotype. This chain uses TRBV28 with TRBJ1-5, with D unresolved. The CDR3 contains 15 residues. Germline lookup yields CDR1 MDHEN and CDR2 SYDVKM. V lost 5 bases and J 2 bases, leaving 13 bases between the germline ends. This CDR3 reads CASSNRVSGNQPQHF. The CDR3 DNA reads as TGTGCCAGCAGTAACCGGGTATCCGGCAATCAGCCCCAGCATTTT.

About this clonotype: This may come from a read error, since a much larger clone is one base off. The chain has TRBV18 and TRBJ2-7, with no clear D. There are 14 residues in the CDR3. Germline lookup yields CDR1 KGHSH and CDR2 LQKENI. The V end was cut by 2 bases, the J end by 2 bases, with 10 bases between. The CDR3 region is CASSPGKGPYEQYF. The CDR3 DNA follows: TGTGCCAGCTCACCAGGAAAGGGCCCCTACGAGCAGTACTTC. The variable domain in full, completed from reference TRBV18 and TRBJ2-7, reads NAGVMQNPRHLVRRRGQEARLRCSPMKGHSHVYWYRQLPEEGLKFMVYLQKENIIDESGMPKERFSAEFPKEGPSILRIQQVVRGDSAAYFCASSPGKGPYEQYFGPGTRLTVT.

This clonotype was detected ten times or more. This sequence joins TRBV10-3 and TRBJ1-2, with TRBD1 identical over 9 bases. Germline values: CDR1 ENHRY, CDR2 SYGVKD. This CDR3 region has 12 residues. V shed 10 bases, J shed 8 bases, and the junction held 8 bases outside the gene matches. CDR3: CATLRTGEGYTF. For the CDR3, the DNA is TGTGCCACTCTAAGGACAGGGGAAGGCTACACCTTC.

This clonotype was observed a single time. The J gene is TRBJ2-2, the V gene TRBV28; 7 nucleotides agree with TRBD1. Germline lookup yields CDR1 MDHEN and CDR2 SYDVKM. V was pared by 6 bases and J by 6 bases, with 4 bases of the junction left unmatched. The CDR3 loop spans 13 amino acids. The DNA for the CDR3 is TGTGCCAGCAGCCCCGGACAGGCCGGGGAGCTGTTTTTT. Its translation: CASSPGQAGELFF. Filled out from reference TRBV28 and TRBJ2-2, the complete variable domain reads DVKVTQSSRYLVKRTGEKVFLECVQDMDHENMFWYRQDPGLGLRLIYFSYDVKMKEKGDIPEGYSVSREKKERFSLILESASTNQTSMYLCASSPGQAGELFFGEGSRLTVL.

The V call is TRBV6-2 or TRBV6-3, the J call TRBJ2-1; D is uncertain. The CDR3 contains 17 residues. Looked up from germline, CDR1 is MNHEY and CDR2 is SVGEGT. V lost 5 bases and J lost 2, with 19 bases in between. In DNA form, the CDR3 reads TGTGCCAGCAGTGTAGGTAAGGAAGCTAGGGCCTACAATGAGCAGTTCTTC. Its translation: CASSVGKEARAYNEQFF.

This clonotype was seen more than once but under ten times. The chain is built from TRBV14 and TRBJ2-1; D call uncertain. Looked up from germline, CDR1 is SGHDN and CDR2 is FVKESK. The CDR3 sequence is 11 residues long. V was shortened by 5 bases and J by 9 bases, with 8 bases between the two germline ends. As DNA, the CDR3 is TGTGCCAGCAGCGACTGGGGTGAGCAGTTCTTC. Translated, it gives CASSDWGEQFF.

The table lists this clonotype with a few counts. The rearrangement joins TRBV13 to TRBJ2-5; TRBD2 aligns across 15 bases. CDR1 and CDR2 (germline): PRHDT, FYEKMQ (reference sequence). V dropped 6 bases and J dropped 5; count of bases not matched to a gene: 13. The CDR3 consists of 18 residues. CDR3 bases: TGTGCCAGCAGTCTTCAGGGACTAGCGGGGGGCCCGGGGGAGACCCAGTACTTC. This encodes CASSLQGLAGGPGETQYF.